This paragraph covers one T cell receptor (beta chain) sequence. Original processing methods: The authors estimated nucleated cell counts from reference gene primer amplification. Repertoires were generated with immunoSEQ multiplex PCR, while TCRdb's copy carries only in-frame clones and drops some. The V and J calls and clone size are taken from that table; D and trimming were inferred from the DNA. The sample comprises fewer than 250,000 clones, 83% of which are singletons, and roughly 2.5% rests with the top ten. These data belong to a study of blood T cell repertoires in COVID-19. Overall study: Samples representing acute and convalescent COVID-19 were sourced from the United States, Italy and Spain. T cells, B-cell-depleted T cells, or PBMCs supplied cDNA or gDNA.

In germline, CDR1 is MNHNY, CDR2 SVGAGI (reference sequence). Germline trimming cut 6 bases from V and 1 base from J; bases unmatched to any gene: 7. The CDR3 totals 15 residues. The sequence derives from a woman aged 40 to 50 with active or convalescent COVID-19. The chain couples TRBV6-6 to TRBJ2-3, with 7 bases matching TRBD2. The sequenced material came from peripheral blood. CDR3 amino acids: CASSSAGRGTDTQYF. The CDR3 coding sequence is TGTGCCAGCAGCTCCGCGGGGAGGGGCACAGATACGCAGTATTTT.